The 17 T cell receptor beta chains given below trace back to one sample, sequenced in a study of T cells in women clearing cervical HPV infection. Libraries were prepared by immunoSEQ multiplex PCR; TCRdb keeps only in-frame clonotypes and omits some of them. Its listing shows roughly 30,000 clones. Sequencing was carried out using blood buffy coat. The origin of the receptors is a woman between 18 and 69 years old with a cervical HPV16 infection that either progressed to CIN3+ or cleared (not recorded which).

Comment on this clone: The CDR3 end falls 3 residues outside the read, so it is completed with the germline J gene. The chain employs TRBV7-3 and TRBJ2-1; TRBD1 matches 7 bases. V was pared by 6 bases and J by 2 bases, with 10 bases of the junction left unmatched. This CDR3 has 16 residues. CDR1 is SGHTA and CDR2 is FQGTGA in the germline V gene. CDR3 DNA, as far as it was read: TGTGCCAGCAGGTCAAAAACGGGGACAGCCTACAATGAG. It specifies CASRSKTGTAYNE. The whole CDR3 sequence reads CASRSKTGTAYNEQFF.

Comment on this clone: The read ends 3 residues before the CDR3 terminus; that terminus is restored from the germline J gene. J is TRBJ2-3 and V is TRBV6-1, with 8 positions matching TRBD1. V shed 4 bases, J shed 4 bases, and the junction held 7 bases outside the gene matches. Germline CDR1 and CDR2: MNHNS and SASEGT. The CDR3 has 15 residues. The CDR3 region is CASSVGQGRSDTQYF. CDR3 DNA, as far as it was read: TGTGCCAGCAGTGTCGGACAGGGCAGGTCAGATACG.

The CDR3 loop reads CASSRGQGPTDTQYF. CDR3 bases read: TGTGCCAGCAGTCGTGGACAGGGACCCACAGATACG. The rearrangement uses TRBV7-9 and TRBJ2-3; 8 bases are a match to TRBD1. The read gets to within 3 residues of the CDR3 end, and the germline J gene fills in the rest. In germline, CDR1 is SEHNR, CDR2 FQNEAQ (reference sequence). CDR3 size: 15 residues. Germline trimming cut 6 bases from V and 2 bases from J; bases unmatched to any gene: 7.

To note about this clone: The CDR3 end falls 3 residues outside the read, so it is completed with the germline J gene. The chain links TRBV20-1 to TRBJ2-2; D uncertain. The CDR3 spans 12 residues. Trimming took off 3 bases at V and 4 bases at J, with 6 bases between the two ends. CDR1 and CDR2 from the germline V gene are DFQATT and SNEGSKA (reference sequence). The CDR3 loop is CSASERTGELFF. The CDR3 DNA, read in part, is TGCAGTGCTAGCGAGCGCACCGGGGAG.

CDR3 bases read: TGCAGTGCTAGAGAGACTAAGGGTCGCCCG. The encoded protein is CSARETKGRP. The whole CDR3 reads CSARETKGRPQYF. The rearrangement uses TRBV20-1 and TRBJ2-3, with D perhaps matching TRBD2 (5 bases). The read comes to an end 3 residues before the CDR3 does, leaving the germline J gene to fill in the end. The CDR3 is 13 amino acids. Germline values: CDR1 DFQATT, CDR2 SNEGSKA (reference sequence).

Regarding this clone: The CDR3 goes on 3 residues after the read ends, and that part is filled in from the germline J gene. This chain uses TRBV20-1 with TRBJ2-6, with D possibly TRBD2 on 6 matching bases. The CDR3 runs to 15 residues. V was trimmed by 2 bases and J by 1 base, leaving 9 bases between them. The V gene's germline CDR1 is DFQATT and CDR2 SNEGSKA (reference sequence). The CDR3 loop reads CSARWRGSGANVLTF. Incomplete CDR3 DNA: TGCAGTGCTAGATGGCGGGGATCTGGGGCCAACGTC.

Remarks on this clone: The CDR3 end lies 3 residues beyond the end of the read and is filled in from the germline J gene. This sequence joins TRBV19 and TRBJ1-3; no clear D. Germline values: CDR1 LNHDA, CDR2 SQIVND (reference sequence). The CDR3 sequence is 14 residues long. V lost 4 bases, J lost 6 bases, and 13 bases lay in between. CDR3 in amino acids: CASSTSRKVNTIYF. The CDR3 bases that were read are TGTGCCAGTAGTACGTCCAGGAAAGTAAACACC.

As for this clone: Read sequence stops 3 residues before the CDR3 end, and the germline J gene provides the missing end. This rearrangement joins TRBV18 to TRBJ2-2; TRBD1 agrees at 9 bases. In germline, CDR1 is KGHSH, CDR2 LQKENI. This CDR3 contains 16 residues. The CDR3 bases that were read are TGTGCCAGCTCACCACAGACAGGGGGTCCGGATTCACCG. As protein: CASSPQTGGPDSP. The complete CDR3 reads CASSPQTGGPDSPLFF.

A word on this clone: Read coverage stops 3 residues before the CDR3 terminus; the germline J gene supplies the remainder. The chain employs TRBV7-6 and TRBJ2-7, with D perhaps matching TRBD2 (7 bases). The germline V and J ends were trimmed by 2 bases and 4 bases, with 12 bases remaining between them. This CDR3 has 14 residues. Per germline, CDR1 SGHVS and CDR2 FNYEAQ. Incomplete CDR3 DNA: TGTGCCAGCAGCTTAATCGGGGGGACATACGAG. This translates into CASSLIGGTYE. The whole CDR3 protein reads CASSLIGGTYEQYF.

The CDR3 bases that were read are TGTGCCAGCAGTTCTCGCTGGGACAGTGAA. Its protein is CASSSRWDSE. The whole CDR3 protein reads CASSSRWDSEAFF. V usage is TRBV6-4 and J usage is TRBJ1-1; 7 positions match TRBD1. With the read ending 3 residues before the CDR3 end, the germline J gene is used to fill in that end. With 5 bases clipped from V and 7 bases from J, the junction kept 7 bases outside the gene matches. The CDR3 totals 13 residues. Germline values: CDR1 MRHNA, CDR2 SNTAGT.

As regards this clone: The CDR3 is cut off 3 residues early in the read; its end comes from the germline J gene. This chain joins TRBV19 and TRBJ1-6; D is unclear. The V gene lost 4 bases and the J gene lost 7 bases, with 17 bases spanning the gap. This CDR3 is built from 16 residues. The germline CDR1 and CDR2 sequences are LNHDA and SQIVND (reference sequence). CDR3 amino acids: CASSTGLPIGNSPLHF. The covered CDR3 bases are TGTGCCAGTAGTACCGGACTCCCTATTGGGAATTCACCC. Complete variable domain (other parts from reference TRBV19 and TRBJ1-6): DGGITQSPKYLFRKEGQNVTLSCEQNLNHDAMYWYRQDPGQGLRLIYYSQIVNDFQKGDIAEGYSVSREKKESFPLTVTSAQKNPTAFYLCASSTGLPIGNSPLHFGNGTRLTVT.

CDR3 DNA, as far as it was read: TGTGCCAGCAGCTTGGGGACAGCCCCAAATCAGCCC. Its translation: CASSLGTAPNQP. The whole CDR3 protein reads CASSLGTAPNQPQHF. The genes are TRBV5-4 and TRBJ1-5, with D possibly being TRBD1 (6 bases). The read comes to an end 3 residues before the CDR3 does, leaving the germline J gene to fill in the end. The germline gives CDR1 SGHNT, CDR2 YYREEE (reference sequence). This CDR3 spans 15 amino acids. The ends were cut back, 0 bases at V and 4 bases at J, with 11 bases in the middle.

A note on this clone: The CDR3 end falls 3 residues outside the read, so it is completed with the germline J gene. This chain links TRBV7-6 with TRBJ2-1, with 9 bases aligning to TRBD2. The CDR3 sequence is 18 residues long. V shed 2 bases and J 5 bases; nucleotides not matched to a gene: 13. CDR1 is SGHVS and CDR2 is FNYEAQ in the germline V gene. CDR3 DNA (partial): TGTGCCAGCAGCTTAAGCTGGGCGGGAGGGCCGCAGGACAATGAG. The encoded protein is CASSLSWAGGPQDNE. The full CDR3 protein is CASSLSWAGGPQDNEQFF.

Regarding this clone: The CDR3 end lies 3 residues beyond the end of the read and is filled in from the germline J gene. The J gene is TRBJ1-2, the V gene TRBV18; no clear D. Germline V gene lookup returns CDR1 KGHSH and CDR2 LQKENI. This CDR3 spans 13 amino acids. The V end lost 2 bases, the J end lost 6 bases, and 10 bases lay between the germline ends. The sequenced CDR3 bases are TGTGCCAGCTCACCAAAGGGTTCCCATGGC. Translated, it gives CASSPKGSHG. The full CDR3 is CASSPKGSHGYTF.

In regard to this clone: The missing CDR3 end, 3 residues past where the read stops, is filled in from the germline J gene. This rearrangement joins TRBV5-1 to TRBJ2-7, with 7 positions matching TRBD2. CDR1 SGHRS and CDR2 YFSETQ come from the germline V gene. The CDR3 contains 15 residues. The V gene end was trimmed by 0 bases and the J gene end by 2 bases; junction bases not matched to a gene: 5. CDR3 DNA, as far as it was read: TGCGCCAGCAGCTTGGGCGGGGGTGAGACCTACGAG. This encodes CASSLGGGETYE. The CDR3 in its entirety is CASSLGGGETYEQYF.

As for this clone: The read gets to within 3 residues of the CDR3 end, and the germline J gene fills in the rest. V is TRBV6-2 or TRBV6-3 and J is TRBJ1-6; 9 positions agree with TRBD1. Germline V gene lookup returns CDR1 MNHEY and CDR2 SVGEGT. With 1 base clipped from V and 10 bases from J, the junction kept 5 bases outside the gene matches. This CDR3 region has 15 residues. CDR3 sequence reads: CASSYLGQGQSPLHF. CDR3 DNA, as far as it was read: TGTGCCAGCAGTTACTTGGGACAGGGTCAATCACCC.

For this clone: Read sequence stops 3 residues before the CDR3 end, and the germline J gene provides the missing end. V gene TRBV7-2 combines with J gene TRBJ2-2; D is possibly TRBD1 (5 bases). The V gene's germline CDR1 is SGHTA and CDR2 FQGNSA. The CDR3 spans 13 residues. Partial CDR3 DNA: TGTGCCAGCAGCTTAGGCAGGGTTGCACCG. Amino acid sequence: CASSLGRVAP. The CDR3 as a whole reads CASSLGRVAPLFF.